Listed below are T cell receptor beta chains from one sample, sequenced in a study of T cell clusters in autoimmune cytopenias. TCRdb re-analyzed the multiplex PCR reads; it lists each CDR3 protein once, without DNA. The sample totals about 8,200 distinct CDR3 sequences. The sequencing sample was made of peripheral blood. The receptors here all came from a human donor with an autoimmune cytopenia or autoimmune hepatitis (not recorded which). Both conserved end residues are part of each CDR3. The order of the fields is J gene, CDR3 length, clone size, V gene, CDR3 protein. Not every row has a clone size; where given, it reads once, few, many or a size class.

TRBJ2-7,15,medium-sized,TRBV27,CASSQWGPSSYEQYF
TRBJ2-2,19,.,TRBV7-6,CASSSPPGGLAGNTGELFF
TRBJ2-7,14,.,TRBV20-1,CSARDREEGYEQYF
TRBJ1-1,13,.,TRBV5-1,CASSSGGGQEAFF
TRBJ2-2,11,medium-sized,TRBV30,CAWSNTGELFF
TRBJ1-5,14,.,TRBV6-2/TRBV6-3,CASSYYGTPQPQHF
TRBJ2-1,14,medium-sized,TRBV30,CAWVWGAGGYEQFF
TRBJ2-5,14,medium-sized,TRBV18,CASSPLLARETQYF
TRBJ1-2,13,.,TRBV12-3/TRBV12-4,CASSLTGIDGYTF
TRBJ2-5,15,medium-sized,TRBV6-5,CASSSHAGVFETQYF
TRBJ1-5,15,.,TRBV12-3/TRBV12-4,CASSADPRPDQPQHF
TRBJ1-5,15,.,TRBV28,CASRSGGVSNQPQHF
TRBJ2-1,18,large,TRBV6-4,CASSEVGVGLAGNNEQFF
TRBJ1-2,13,.,TRBV12-3/TRBV12-4,CASRLGTGDGYTF
TRBJ1-1,17,.,TRBV30,CAWSSDRAFSMNTEAFF
TRBJ1-1,11,medium-sized,TRBV6-5,CASRENTEAFF
TRBJ2-7,15,.,TRBV5-4,CASSETSRATYEQYF
TRBJ1-5,15,.,TRBV6-5,CASSYGTGGNQPQHF
TRBJ2-3,14,medium-sized,TRBV30,CAWSVITRGDTQYF
TRBJ1-5,16,.,TRBV6-5,CASSQTGAGGNQPQHF
TRBJ1-1,14,.,TRBV28,CASRLDRGRTEAFF
TRBJ1-5,17,.,TRBV23-1,CASSQSGDIERNQPQHF
TRBJ1-2,16,.,TRBV6-5,CASSSPRDRGQEGYTF
TRBJ1-1,13,.,TRBV27,CASSLSAGTEAFF
TRBJ2-7,11,medium-sized,TRBV30,CAWKEAYEQYF
TRBJ2-3,19,.,TRBV27,CAISESLRRGSGEDDTQYF
TRBJ2-7,13,medium-sized,TRBV15,CATSWTGANEQYF
TRBJ2-7,14,medium-sized,TRBV27,CASTDSGRAYEQYF
TRBJ1-2,14,.,TRBV5-6,CASSLRGPDYGYTF
TRBJ1-4,13,.,TRBV18,CASSPQEGEKLFF
TRBJ2-1,16,.,TRBV19,CASSRALAGENNEQFF
TRBJ1-5,12,.,TRBV19,CASSDLNQPQHF
TRBJ2-3,16,medium-sized,TRBV5-5,CASSFQLAGEVDTQYF
TRBJ1-5,14,medium-sized,TRBV6-1,CASIRAGENQPQHF
TRBJ1-5,13,.,TRBV5-6,CASSLVLSWPQHF
TRBJ1-1,14,.,TRBV6-5,CASSLRGMNTEAFF
TRBJ2-1,11,.,TRBV12-3/TRBV12-4,CASTKAGEQFF
TRBJ2-1,16,medium-sized,TRBV6-4,CASSAGTSGPLREQFF
TRBJ2-1,13,.,TRBV6-6,CASSPRDNGEQFF
TRBJ2-1,16,.,TRBV4-1,CASSQEKLAGVGEQFF